One and the same sample provided the 7 T cell receptor beta chains below, sequenced in a study of CD8+ T cells in alopecia areata. Extracted RNA was reverse transcribed into cDNA, the sequencing template. Some clones are missing from TCRdb's copy, which holds only in-frame ones; the method was immunoSEQ multiplex PCR. This sample has more than 95,000 clones; roughly 50% occur once, and the top ten carry roughly 8.8%. Sequencing was performed on CD4+ T cells sorted from blood. The receptors shown here come from a human donor in good health.

This chain links TRBV6-1 with TRBJ1-2; no firm D call. Germline values: CDR1 MNHNS, CDR2 SASEGT. This CDR3 region has 17 residues. V lost 0 bases, J lost 3 bases, and 17 bases lay in between. The CDR3 nucleotides are TGTGCCAGCAGTGAAGCTGGCCGTGCCGGGAAGTACTATGGCTACACCTTC. Protein sequence: CASSEAGRAGKYYGYTF.

The chain employs TRBV29-1 and TRBJ2-7; 9 nucleotides align to TRBD1. In germline, CDR1 is SQVTM, CDR2 ANQGSEA. After removal of 7 bases from V and 4 bases from J, the junction contained 8 bases not matched to a gene. This CDR3 is built from 13 residues. The CDR3 loop is CSAGQGLLYEQYF. The CDR3 DNA follows: TGCAGCGCGGGACAGGGTCTACTGTACGAGCAGTACTTC.

V is TRBV29-1 and J is TRBJ2-7; 12 positions agree with TRBD1. The CDR3 is 18 residues long. The V segment lost 5 bases and the J segment 2 bases; nucleotides outside the gene matches: 16. Per the germline V gene, CDR1 is SQVTM and CDR2 is ANQGSEA. CDR3 sequence reads: CSVIITGQGASITYEQYF. Here the CDR3 DNA reads TGCAGCGTTATCATTACGGGACAGGGGGCTTCAATAACCTACGAGCAGTACTTC.

The chain combines TRBV5-6 with TRBJ2-5; D not resolved. Germline CDR1 reads SGHDT; CDR2 reads YYEEEE. The germline V and J ends were trimmed by 2 bases and 3 bases, with 2 bases remaining between them. The CDR3 consists of 11 residues. As DNA, the CDR3 is TGTGCCAGCAGCTTCGAAGAGACCCAGTACTTC. As protein: CASSFEETQYF.

The rearrangement uses TRBV6-5 and TRBJ2-3, with D maybe TRBD1 (6 bases). CDR1 MNHEY and CDR2 SVGAGI come from the germline V gene. V lost 0 bases to trimming and J lost 6 bases, with 13 bases between them. The CDR3 runs to 15 residues. The CDR3 loop is CASSYSGTQGDTQYF. The DNA for the CDR3 is TGTGCCAGCAGTTACTCGGGCACGCAGGGGGATACGCAGTATTTT.

The rearrangement joins TRBV30 to TRBJ2-3; 8 bases agree with TRBD2. The V and J ends lost 3 bases and 5 bases, in that order; junction bases with no gene match: 10. The CDR3 length is 15 residues. Per germline, CDR1 GTSNPN and CDR2 SVGIG (reference sequence). CDR3 coding DNA: TGTGCCTGGAGGCGAGGGGGACTAGACGGAGATACGCAGTATTTT. Its translation is CAWRRGGLDGDTQYF.

The chain combines TRBV30 with TRBJ1-6, with D possibly being TRBD1 (5 bases). CDR3 length: 13 residues. The germline V gene has CDR1 GTSNPN and CDR2 SVGIG (reference sequence). The V and J ends lost 2 bases and 7 bases respectively, with 9 bases between them. The CDR3 loop is CAWSRQGNSPLHF. CDR3 nucleotide sequence: TGTGCCTGGAGTCGGCAGGGAAATTCACCCCTCCACTTT.